This T cell receptor beta chain emerged from a study of shared clonotypes between healthy human individuals. Looked up from germline, CDR1 is SGHRS and CDR2 is YFSETQ. V was shortened by 0 bases and J by 8 bases, with 12 bases between the two germline ends. CDR3 length: 14 residues. Repertoires were generated with immunoSEQ multiplex PCR, while TCRdb's copy carries only in-frame clones and drops some. The sample has about 1.1 million clones, about four fifths seen once. The chain employs TRBV5-1 and TRBJ2-1, with TRBD1 as a possible D gene (7 bases). Sequenced material: memory CD4+ T cells from PBMCs. Subset given: CD45RA-negative fraction. The receptor was derived from a man younger than 35 in good health. Some clones in this sample may be carry-over from other donors' samples. The CDR3 here is CASSLAGGGDEQFF. The CDR3, as DNA: TGCGCCAGCAGCTTGGCAGGGGGAGGCGATGAGCAGTTCTTC.